The next 26 T cell receptor beta chains were all read from a single sample in a study of T cell responses to AZD1222 COVID-19 vaccine. The table came from immunoSEQ multiplex PCR; TCRdb's copy has only in-frame clones and leaves some out. The sample has approximately 110,000 clones; 88% are singletons. The source material was peripheral blood, sampled 28 days after the second AZD1222 dose. These receptors were collected from an adult who received the AZD1222 COVID-19 vaccine.

This chain links TRBV20-1 with TRBJ2-1; D is uncertain. Germline V gives CDR1 DFQATT, CDR2 SNEGSKA (reference sequence). The ends were cut back, 3 bases at V and 2 bases at J, with 5 bases in the middle. The CDR3 totals 12 residues. The CDR3 sequence is CSASTPYNEQFF. The DNA of the CDR3 is TGCAGTGCTAGTACACCCTACAATGAGCAGTTCTTC.

Written as DNA, the CDR3 is TGTGCCAGCAGACAGGACAGGGGAGACACTGAAGCTTTCTTT. Its translation is CASRQDRGDTEAFF. The chain links TRBV5-4 to TRBJ1-1; the match to TRBD1 covers 9 bases. J lost 3 bases, V lost 5 bases, and 5 bases had no gene match. The CDR3 covers 14 residues. Per the germline V gene, CDR1 is SGHNT and CDR2 is YYREEE (reference sequence).

The rearrangement joins TRBV5-5 to TRBJ2-1, with 7 positions matching TRBD1. The CDR3 consists of 13 residues. Trimming took 5 bases from V and 5 from J; bases not matched to a gene: 4. Germline CDR1 reads SGHKS; CDR2 reads YYEKEE (reference sequence). The CDR3 sequence is CASSQGVDNEQFF. In DNA form, the CDR3 reads TGTGCCAGCAGTCAGGGGGTTGACAATGAGCAGTTCTTC.

V usage is TRBV2 and J usage is TRBJ1-3; TRBD1 aligns across 8 bases. Germline trimming cut 11 bases from V and 0 bases from J; bases unmatched to any gene: 6. Germline V CDR1 and CDR2: SNHLY, FYNNEI. This CDR3 spans 14 amino acids. The CDR3 region is CAGRQGPSGNTIYF. In nucleotides, the CDR3 is TGTGCCGGACGACAGGGGCCCTCTGGAAACACCATATATTTT.

This chain uses TRBV5-1 with TRBJ2-7; 10 bases are a match to TRBD2. Germline V gene lookup returns CDR1 SGHRS and CDR2 YFSETQ. J was trimmed by 4 bases and V by 4 bases; bases with no gene match: 8. The CDR3 runs 15 residues. The DNA of the CDR3 is TGCGCCAGCAGCCGAGCTAGCGGGGGTGGGTACGAGCAGTACTTC. The encoded protein is CASSRASGGGYEQYF.

The count of this clone is one. The rearrangement joins TRBV12-3 or TRBV12-4 to TRBJ1-2, with 8 bases matching TRBD1. The CDR3 is made up of 13 amino acids. Trimming removed 5 bases from V and 7 bases from J; junction bases left unmatched: 6. The CDR3 DNA follows: TGTGCCAGCAGTCGGACAGGGCACGCTGGCTACACCTTC. Residues: CASSRTGHAGYTF.

CDR3: CASSVQGEAYNEQFF. As DNA, the CDR3 is TGTGCCAGCAGCGTCCAGGGGGAGGCCTACAATGAGCAGTTCTTC. The chain uses TRBV9 and TRBJ2-1, with D tentatively TRBD1 (7 bases). CDR3 size: 15 residues. CDR1 and CDR2 from the germline V gene are SGDLS and YYNGEE. With 2 bases removed from V and 2 bases from J, the gap between germline ends came to 11 bases.

The chain employs TRBV7-9 and TRBJ2-7; D ambiguous. The germline V gene encodes CDR1 SEHNR and CDR2 FQNEAQ (reference sequence). Trimming took off 0 bases at V and 1 base at J, with 7 bases between the two ends. The CDR3 covers 14 residues. The chain's CDR3 is CASSLAPESYEQYF. The DNA for the CDR3 is TGTGCCAGCAGCTTAGCCCCAGAGTCCTACGAGCAGTACTTC.

The chain recombines TRBV6-5 with TRBJ1-1; no clear D gene. The CDR3 covers 13 residues. V lost 3 bases to trimming and J lost 5 bases, with 10 bases between them. Germline V gene lookup returns CDR1 MNHEY and CDR2 SVGAGI. CDR3 sequence: CASSYSGETEAFF. In DNA, the CDR3 is TGTGCCAGCAGTTATTCCGGGGAGACTGAAGCTTTCTTT.

The chain uses TRBV27 and TRBJ1-4, with 7 bases aligning to TRBD1. In germline, CDR1 is MNHEY, CDR2 SMNVEV (reference sequence). The CDR3 covers 13 residues. The J segment lost 7 bases and the V segment lost 6 bases, leaving 5 bases of the junction unmatched. The CDR3 DNA reads as TGTGCCAGCAGGTCGACAGGGTTTGAAAAACTGTTTTTT. Its translation: CASRSTGFEKLFF.

The chain couples TRBV19 to TRBJ1-6; 10 nucleotides align to TRBD1. V was clipped by 8 bases and J by 11 bases; unmatched bases: 9. The CDR3 extends over 14 amino acids. Germline V CDR1 and CDR2: LNHDA, SQIVND (reference sequence). The CDR3 DNA is TGTGCCAGTGAAAAGGGACAGGGGTATCCACCCCTCCACTTT. Its translation: CASEKGQGYPPLHF.

This clone showed up just once. This chain connects TRBV4-1 to TRBJ1-6, with D maybe TRBD1 (6 bases). Germline-derived CDR1 and CDR2 are MGHRA and YSYEKL. Between the trimmed V and J ends, which lost 0 bases and 11 bases, there was a span of 11 bases. This CDR3 is built from 14 residues. The CDR3 protein is CASSQDRGLTPLHF. The CDR3 region has the DNA TGCGCCAGCAGCCAAGACAGGGGTCTAACACCCCTCCACTTT.

The V call is TRBV4-3, the J call TRBJ2-3; D gene ambiguous. Trimming took off 0 bases at V and 2 bases at J, with 12 bases between the two ends. Germline V gene lookup returns CDR1 LGHNA and CDR2 YSLEER. The CDR3 has 16 amino acids. CDR3 loop: CASSQESGPNTDTQYF. The CDR3 DNA follows: TGCGCCAGCAGCCAAGAATCCGGGCCTAACACAGATACGCAGTATTTT.

The chain combines TRBV5-6 with TRBJ1-1, with 9 bases matching TRBD1. The V gene end was trimmed by 1 base and the J gene end by 3 bases; junction bases not matched to a gene: 13. In germline, CDR1 is SGHDT, CDR2 YYEEEE. This CDR3 contains 18 residues. Here the CDR3 DNA reads TGTGCCAGCAGCTTGTCCGGGACAGGGAACTTGTGGGACACTGAAGCTTTCTTT. Translating it yields CASSLSGTGNLWDTEAFF.

CDR3: CASSLNAPSSPLHF. The CDR3 DNA is TGTGCCAGCAGTTTAAACGCACCCTCTTCACCCCTCCACTTT. The chain couples TRBV27 to TRBJ1-6; D not certain. Germline-derived CDR1 and CDR2 are MNHEY and SMNVEV (reference sequence). V was shortened by 2 bases and J by 9 bases, with 11 bases between the two germline ends. This CDR3 spans 14 amino acids.

The CDR3 coding sequence is TGTGCCAGCAGCTTAATAGGGGGAGAGACCCAGTACTTC. Its translation is CASSLIGGETQYF. The rearrangement uses TRBV7-2 and TRBJ2-5, with a weak D call TRBD1 (6 bases). The germline CDR1 and CDR2 sequences are SGHTA and FQGNSA. The CDR3 extends over 13 amino acids. The V and J ends lost 2 bases and 4 bases respectively, with 8 bases between them.

The rearrangement joins TRBV2 to TRBJ2-5, with TRBD1 matching over 10 bases. Germline lookup yields CDR1 SNHLY and CDR2 FYNNEI. The CDR3 contains 14 residues. The trim removed 7 bases at V and 1 base at J, leaving 3 bases unmatched. The CDR3 region has the DNA TGTGCCAGCATTGGGGACAGGGGCCAAGAGACCCAGTACTTC. Residues: CASIGDRGQETQYF.

The J gene is TRBJ1-2, the V gene TRBV19, with a weak D call TRBD1 (5 bases). V dropped 3 bases and J dropped 2 bases, with 13 bases sitting between them. This CDR3 region has 15 residues. Germline V gene lookup returns CDR1 LNHDA and CDR2 SQIVND (reference sequence). Here the CDR3 reads CASSMYGAGNYGYTF. The CDR3 nucleotides read TGTGCCAGTAGTATGTACGGGGCGGGCAACTATGGCTACACCTTC.

The chain recombines TRBV7-2 with TRBJ1-3, with D perhaps TRBD1 (5 bases). Germline V gene sequence: CDR1 SGHTA, CDR2 FQGNSA. V was pared by 2 bases and J by 3 bases, with 8 bases between. CDR3 size: 14 residues. In DNA, the CDR3 is TGTGCCAGCAGCTTAAGGCAGGGTGGAAACACCATATATTTT. It specifies CASSLRQGGNTIYF.

The gene calls are TRBV10-1 and TRBJ1-5; D is ambiguous. The CDR3 is made up of 11 amino acids. CDR1 and CDR2 (germline): WNHNN, SYGVQD (reference sequence). Trimming left V 4 bases short and J 5 bases short, with 3 bases between. The CDR3 region has the DNA TGCGCCAGCAGTGGAGATCAGCCCCAGCATTTT. Protein product: CASSGDQPQHF.

V and J are TRBV28 and TRBJ2-7; 9 bases line up with TRBD1. The CDR3 runs to 15 residues. The V gene end was trimmed by 5 bases and the J gene end by 3 bases; junction bases not matched to a gene: 8. The germline V gene encodes CDR1 MDHEN and CDR2 SYDVKM. CDR3 bases: TGTGCCAGCAGTACCCAGGGACAGGGTAACTACGAGCAGTACTTC. It codes for CASSTQGQGNYEQYF.

This chain links TRBV6-2 or TRBV6-3 with TRBJ1-2; no clear D. Trimming removed 3 bases from V and 4 bases from J, with 9 bases in between. The CDR3 has 13 amino acids. The V gene's germline CDR1 is MNHEY and CDR2 SVGEGT. CDR3 protein: CASSYPVFYGYTF. The CDR3 coding sequence is TGTGCCAGCAGTTATCCGGTCTTCTATGGCTACACCTTC.

The chain couples TRBV19 to TRBJ1-1; the match to TRBD1 covers 8 bases. The CDR3 length is 14 residues. From germline, CDR1 is LNHDA and CDR2 SQIVND (reference sequence). Trimming cost V 7 bases and J 1 base; bases outside gene matches: 5. CDR3 nucleotides: TGTGCCAGTACCACCGGGACAGGGAACACTGAAGCTTTCTTT. Its protein is CASTTGTGNTEAFF.

The chain employs TRBV11-2 and TRBJ2-5; possible D gene TRBD2, 5 bases. V was shortened by 0 bases and J by 5 bases, with 13 bases between the two germline ends. Germline V gene sequence: CDR1 SGHAT, CDR2 FQNNGV. This CDR3 has 15 amino acids. The CDR3 loop reads CASSLDLRGWETQYF. The CDR3 DNA sequence: TGTGCCAGCAGCTTAGATCTCCGGGGTTGGGAGACCCAGTACTTC.

This chain joins TRBV24-1 and TRBJ2-3; 12 bases align to TRBD1. V lost 3 bases to trimming and J lost 3 bases; unmatched junction nucleotides: 6. The CDR3 consists of 17 residues. CDR1 and CDR2 from the germline V gene are KGHDR and SFDVKD. This CDR3 reads CATSDPGTGGKTDTQYF. CDR3 sequence (DNA): TGTGCCACCAGTGATCCCGGGACAGGGGGCAAGACAGATACGCAGTATTTT.

This chain joins TRBV24-1 and TRBJ1-1, with D maybe TRBD1 (5 bases). Germline V gene sequence: CDR1 KGHDR, CDR2 SFDVKD. V was cut by 9 bases and J by 0 bases, with 10 bases left in between. The CDR3 runs to 13 residues. Here the CDR3 reads CATSGAMNTEAFF. In DNA, the CDR3 is TGTGCCACCTCTGGGGCCATGAACACTGAAGCTTTCTTT.